This TCR beta chain was sequenced for a study of beta chain features in type 1 diabetes. Turning to the study itself: Across all samples, around 98 million sorted cells were examined.

Notes on this clone: Its antigen is undetermined.

The investigators reverse transcribed all of the isolated RNA, so they sequenced expressed TCRB transcripts. Clones were read by immunoSEQ multiplex PCR, and TCRdb kept only the in-frame ones, dropping some. Altogether just over 600,000 clones are present, around a sixth being singletons, with the ten largest covering about 0.087%. Germline CDR1 is LNHDA and CDR2 is SQIVND (reference sequence). This CDR3 comprises 18 residues. V trimming: 4 bases; J trimming: 5 bases; junction bases outside the gene matches: 13. Approximately 100 mL of blood, on average, came from one heparinised draw per donor. Study-level results: Patients and controls would be equally affected if PCR favored shorter templates. Researchers cautioned that cDNA sequencing could over-represent cells with high TCR expression.

This chain links TRBV19 with TRBJ2-1, with 11 bases aligning to TRBD2. Source material: naive CD4+ T cells from blood. This clonotype was sampled from a man aged 18 to 35 in good health. The CDR3: CASSSLAGGPFFNNEQFF. The CDR3 DNA reads TGTGCCAGTAGTAGTCTAGCGGGAGGCCCCTTCTTTAACAATGAGCAGTTCTTC.